These 3 T cell receptor beta chains came from one sample sequenced in a study of blood T cell repertoires in COVID-19. Here immunoSEQ multiplex PCR was the method, and the copy in TCRdb shows in-frame clones only, minus some. The profile shows around 150,000 clones, about 92% of them singletons. The sequenced sample was peripheral blood. The receptors shown here come from a woman aged 60-75 years with COVID-19, enrolled during active disease.

Details on this clone: The same CDR3 can be traced to other DNA sequences in this sample. The chain recombines TRBV18 with TRBJ2-7, with TRBD1 matching 9 bases. This CDR3 has 14 amino acids. V lost 3 bases and J lost 3; bases outside the gene matches: 3. Germline V gives CDR1 KGHSH, CDR2 LQKENI. The CDR3 reads CASSPGTGNYEQYF. The CDR3 DNA is TGTGCCAGCTCACCCGGGACAGGGAACTACGAGCAGTACTTC.

The chain uses TRBV7-8 and TRBJ2-2; D possibly corresponds to TRBD2 (5 bases). CDR3 size: 16 residues. Germline V gene sequence: CDR1 SGHVS, CDR2 FQNEAQ. V was trimmed by 6 bases and J by 1 base, leaving 15 bases between them. CDR3 sequence (DNA): TGTGCCAGCAGAGGGCTCGCTAGCAGGAACACCGGGGAGCTGTTTTTT. Encoded protein: CASRGLASRNTGELFF.

This rearrangement joins TRBV7-2 to TRBJ2-2; 9 bases are a match to TRBD2. The CDR3 runs to 17 residues. Germline CDR1 is SGHTA and CDR2 is FQGNSA. V was pared by 4 bases and J by 1 base, with 7 bases of the junction left unmatched. CDR3 DNA sequence: TGTGCCAGCAGCTACCCAGAGCGGGGGGAGAACACCGGGGAGCTGTTTTTT. This translates into CASSYPERGENTGELFF.